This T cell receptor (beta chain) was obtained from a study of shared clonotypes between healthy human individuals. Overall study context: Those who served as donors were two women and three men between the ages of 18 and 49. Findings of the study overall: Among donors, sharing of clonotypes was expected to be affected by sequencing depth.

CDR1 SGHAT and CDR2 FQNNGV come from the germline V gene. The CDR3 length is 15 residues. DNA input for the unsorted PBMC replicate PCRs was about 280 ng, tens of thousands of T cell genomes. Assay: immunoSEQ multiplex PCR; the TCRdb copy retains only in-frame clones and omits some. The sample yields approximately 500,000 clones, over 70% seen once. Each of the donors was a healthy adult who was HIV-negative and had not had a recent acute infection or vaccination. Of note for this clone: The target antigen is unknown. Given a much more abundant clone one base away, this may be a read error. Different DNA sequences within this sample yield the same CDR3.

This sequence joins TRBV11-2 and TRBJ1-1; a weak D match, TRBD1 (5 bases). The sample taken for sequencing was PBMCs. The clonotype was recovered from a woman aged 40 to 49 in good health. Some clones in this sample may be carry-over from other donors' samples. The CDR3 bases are TGTGCCAGCAGTTTAGATCGGCAGGGTGACACTGAAGCTTTCTTT. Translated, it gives CASSLDRQGDTEAFF.